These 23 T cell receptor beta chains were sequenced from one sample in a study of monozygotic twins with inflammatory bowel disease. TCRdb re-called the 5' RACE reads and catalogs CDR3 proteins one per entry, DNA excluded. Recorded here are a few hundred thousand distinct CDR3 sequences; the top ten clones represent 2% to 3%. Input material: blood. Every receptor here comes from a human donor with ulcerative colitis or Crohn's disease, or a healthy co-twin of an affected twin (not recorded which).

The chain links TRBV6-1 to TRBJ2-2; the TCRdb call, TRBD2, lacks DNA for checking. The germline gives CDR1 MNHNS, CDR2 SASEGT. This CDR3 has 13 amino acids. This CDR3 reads CASSGEYTGELFF.

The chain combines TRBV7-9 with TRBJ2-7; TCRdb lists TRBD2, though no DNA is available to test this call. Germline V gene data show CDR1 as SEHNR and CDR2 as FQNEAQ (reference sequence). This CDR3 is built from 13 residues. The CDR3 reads CASKLAGGSEQYF.

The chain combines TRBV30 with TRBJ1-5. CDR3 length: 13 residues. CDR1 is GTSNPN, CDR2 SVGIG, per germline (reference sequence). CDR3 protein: CAWSKGPLQPQHF.

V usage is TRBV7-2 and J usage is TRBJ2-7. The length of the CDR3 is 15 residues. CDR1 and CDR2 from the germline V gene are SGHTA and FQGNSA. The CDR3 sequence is CASSLGMESSYEQYF.

CDR3 residues: CASSLGLVLSPLHF. This rearrangement joins TRBV5-1 to TRBJ1-6. The CDR3 spans 14 residues. Germline loops: CDR1 SGHRS, CDR2 YFSETQ.

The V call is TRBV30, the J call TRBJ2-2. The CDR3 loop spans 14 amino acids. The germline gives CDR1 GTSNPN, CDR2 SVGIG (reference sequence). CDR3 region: CAWSTLQDTGELFF. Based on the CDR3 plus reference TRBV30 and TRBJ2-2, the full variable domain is SQTIHQWPATLVQPVGSPLSLECTVEGTSNPNLYWYRQAAGRGLQLLFYSVGIGQISSEVPQNLSASRPQDRQFILSSKKLLLSDSGFYLCAWSTLQDTGELFFGEGSRLTVL.

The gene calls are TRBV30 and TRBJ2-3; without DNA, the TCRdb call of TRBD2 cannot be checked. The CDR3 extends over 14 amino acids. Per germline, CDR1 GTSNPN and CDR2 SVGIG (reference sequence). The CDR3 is CAWSLYGLAGRQYF.

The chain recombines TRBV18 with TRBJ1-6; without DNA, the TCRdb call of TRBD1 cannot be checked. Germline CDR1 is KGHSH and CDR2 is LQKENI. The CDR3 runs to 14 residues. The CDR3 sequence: CASSVSGERSPLHF. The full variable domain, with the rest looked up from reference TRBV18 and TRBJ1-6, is NAGVMQNPRHLVRRRGQEARLRCSPMKGHSHVYWYRQLPEEGLKFMVYLQKENIIDESGMPKERFSAEFPKEGPSILRIQQVVRGDSAAYFCASSVSGERSPLHFGNGTRLTVT.

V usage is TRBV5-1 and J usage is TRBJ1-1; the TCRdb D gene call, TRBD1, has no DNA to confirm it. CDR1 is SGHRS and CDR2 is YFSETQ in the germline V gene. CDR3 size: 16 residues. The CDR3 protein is CASSWLADSVNTEAFF.

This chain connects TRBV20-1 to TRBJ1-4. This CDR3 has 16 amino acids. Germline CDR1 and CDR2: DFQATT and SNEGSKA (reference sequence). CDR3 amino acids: CSARTEPGLRDEKLFF.

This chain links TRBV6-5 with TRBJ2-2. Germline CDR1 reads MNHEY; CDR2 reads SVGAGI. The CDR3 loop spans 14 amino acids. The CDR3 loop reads CASSYDWNPGELFF.

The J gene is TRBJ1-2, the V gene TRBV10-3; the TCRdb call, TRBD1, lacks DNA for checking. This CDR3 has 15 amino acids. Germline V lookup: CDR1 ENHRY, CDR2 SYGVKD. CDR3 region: CAISETSSLGEGYTF.

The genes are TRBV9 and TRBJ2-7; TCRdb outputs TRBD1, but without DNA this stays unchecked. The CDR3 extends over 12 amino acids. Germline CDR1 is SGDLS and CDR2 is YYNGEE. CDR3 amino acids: CASSVSRYEQYF.

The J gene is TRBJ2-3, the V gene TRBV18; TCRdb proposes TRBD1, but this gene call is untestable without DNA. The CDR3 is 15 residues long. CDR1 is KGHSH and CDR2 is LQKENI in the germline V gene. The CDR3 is CASSPGTGRSDTQYF.

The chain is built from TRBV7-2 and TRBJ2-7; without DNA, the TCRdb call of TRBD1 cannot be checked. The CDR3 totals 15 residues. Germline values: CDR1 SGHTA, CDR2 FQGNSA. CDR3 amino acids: CASSWDNHGASEQYF.

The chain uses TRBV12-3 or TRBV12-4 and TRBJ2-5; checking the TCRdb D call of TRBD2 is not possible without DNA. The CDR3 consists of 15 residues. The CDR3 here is CASSFFSGGAETQYF.

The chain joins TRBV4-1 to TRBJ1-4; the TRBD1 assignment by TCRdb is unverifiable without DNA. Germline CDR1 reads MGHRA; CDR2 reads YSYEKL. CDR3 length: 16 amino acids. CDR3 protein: CASSQGGTGASEKLFF.

CDR3 amino acids: CASSADRQAEAFF. This chain connects TRBV19 to TRBJ1-1; the D gene TCRdb calls, TRBD1, cannot be checked with no DNA. In germline, CDR1 is LNHDA, CDR2 SQIVND (reference sequence). This CDR3 comprises 13 residues.

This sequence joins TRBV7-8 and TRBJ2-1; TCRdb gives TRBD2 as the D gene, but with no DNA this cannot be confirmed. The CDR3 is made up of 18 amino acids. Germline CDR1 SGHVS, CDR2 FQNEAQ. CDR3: CASSLAGDGRVSYNEQFF.

CDR3 residues: CASSAGGLSSYEQYF. V gene TRBV5-4 combines with J gene TRBJ2-7; the TRBD1 assignment by TCRdb is unverifiable without DNA. This CDR3 spans 15 amino acids. Per germline, CDR1 SGHNT and CDR2 YYREEE (reference sequence).

The CDR3 loop reads CASSLRTSSTDEQYF. The rearrangement uses TRBV5-1 and TRBJ2-7. Germline CDR1 and CDR2: SGHRS and YFSETQ. CDR3 length: 15 amino acids.

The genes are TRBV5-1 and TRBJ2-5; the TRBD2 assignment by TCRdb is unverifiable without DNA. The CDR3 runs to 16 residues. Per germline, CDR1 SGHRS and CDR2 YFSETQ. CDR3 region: CASSLGASALQETQYF.

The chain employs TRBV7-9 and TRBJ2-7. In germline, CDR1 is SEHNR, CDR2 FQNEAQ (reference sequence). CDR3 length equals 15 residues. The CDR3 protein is CASSLDAVAVYEQYF.